The sample holds a few counts of the clone carrying this T cell receptor beta chain. The sample originates from a study of CD8+ T cells in alopecia areata. Extracted RNA was reverse transcribed into cDNA, the sequencing template. Profiled with immunoSEQ multiplex PCR; TCRdb holds only in-frame clones, not every one. The sample has about 180,000 clones, around half seen once. The CDR3 sequence is 14 residues long. Germline CDR1 is MDHEN and CDR2 is SYDVKM. The germline V and J ends were trimmed by 2 bases and 6 bases, with 13 bases remaining between them. Regarding treatment: oral pan-JAK inhibitor, 5-10 mg twice daily.

Here the sequenced sample was CD8+ T cells sorted from blood, taken at week 24, from a patient treated with tofacitinib. V and J are TRBV28 and TRBJ2-5, with D perhaps TRBD2 (6 bases). This TCR was sampled from a human donor with alopecia areata. The CDR3 DNA follows: TGTGCCAGCAGTTTAGTTTCGGGGGTCAAGACCCAGTACTTC. Translated: CASSLVSGVKTQYF.